This record concerns one TCR beta chain sequence. This record comes from a study of control samples from healthy donors and cancer patients. Assay used: immunoSEQ multiplex PCR; TCRdb lists only in-frame clones, some missing. The sample lists tens of thousands of clones, approximately 87% seen once, with about a fifth in the top ten. The sequencing input was blood. This receptor was taken from a man between 45 and 60 years old in good health.

This CDR3 reads CASSPGANVLTF. The DNA of the CDR3 is TGTGCCAGCAGTCCTGGGGCCAACGTCCTGACTTTC. The chain combines TRBV2 with TRBJ2-6, with D hard to call. V was shortened by 5 bases and J by 2 bases, with 1 base between the two germline ends. Germline V gives CDR1 SNHLY, CDR2 FYNNEI. The CDR3 sequence is 12 residues long.